Ten or more counts support the clone carrying this T cell receptor (beta chain). The record originates from a study of early T cells in non-severe SARS-CoV-2 infection. Looked up from germline, CDR1 is DFQATT and CDR2 is SNEGSKA (reference sequence). The CDR3 totals 12 residues. Trimming shortened V by 6 bases and J by 7 bases, and 13 bases separated the two germline ends. TCRdb fed the 5' RACE reads into MiXCR, producing one record per CDR3 protein. Of approximately 97,000 distinct CDR3 sequences in the sample, 8% to 13% were seen once. This receptor was taken from an adult who was a healthcare worker with PCR-confirmed SARS-CoV-2 infection or an uninfected control (not recorded which). The rearrangement joins TRBV20-1 to TRBJ1-5; no firm D call. Source: whole blood, taken at baseline. CDR3 in DNA: TGCAGTGCGAGAACAGCGGGACAGCCCCAGCATTTT. Translation: CSARTAGQPQHF.